This T cell receptor beta chain is from a study of somatic mutations in cytotoxic T cells in rheumatoid arthritis. Only in-frame clones appear in the TCRdb table, and some are missing; sequencing was by immunoSEQ multiplex PCR. The data show more than 20,000 clones, with more than 75% seen just once and over 4% held by the top ten. The CDR3 consists of 15 residues. J was trimmed by 5 bases and V by 10 bases; bases with no gene match: 16. The V gene's germline CDR1 is ENHRY and CDR2 SYGVKD. The clonotype originates from a man in his fifties in good health. Sequenced material: CD8+ T cells sorted from blood. The chain employs TRBV10-3 and TRBJ2-5; 7 nucleotides agree with TRBD1. The CDR3 spells CATAPLYDREETQYF. CDR3 nucleotide sequence: TGTGCCACCGCGCCACTCTACGACAGGGAGGAGACCCAGTACTTC.